One and the same sample provided the 10 T cell receptor beta chains below, sequenced in a study of blood T cell repertoires in COVID-19. Only in-frame clones appear in the TCRdb table, and some are missing; sequencing was by immunoSEQ multiplex PCR. This repertoire shows 200,000 to 250,000 clones, 87% found once; its top ten account for over 1.5%. Sequencing was performed on peripheral blood. These receptors were taken from a man in his forties with active or convalescent COVID-19.

The gene calls are TRBV19 and TRBJ1-5, with D possibly TRBD1 on 6 matching bases. CDR1 is LNHDA and CDR2 is SQIVND in the germline V gene (reference sequence). The V gene lost 5 bases and the J gene lost 8 bases, with 22 bases spanning the gap. This CDR3 has 16 residues. This CDR3 is CASSPFWGGLAEPQHF. The CDR3 nucleotides read TGTGCCAGTAGTCCCTTTTGGGGGGGGCTAGCTGAGCCCCAGCATTTT.

This chain links TRBV29-1 with TRBJ1-2; 10 bases line up with TRBD1. Looked up from germline, CDR1 is SQVTM and CDR2 is ANQGSEA. CDR3 length: 14 residues. J was trimmed by 4 bases and V by 7 bases; bases with no gene match: 9. CDR3 DNA: TGCAGCGCAGACAGGGGGCTAGGGGGCTATGGCTACACCTTC. It codes for CSADRGLGGYGYTF.

The chain employs TRBV5-1 and TRBJ2-7; maybe TRBD2 (6 bases). The CDR3 has 16 amino acids. Trimming shortened V by 4 bases and J by 7 bases, and 24 bases separated the two germline ends. Germline V CDR1 and CDR2: SGHRS, YFSETQ. In nucleotides, the CDR3 is TGCGCCAGCAGCCCCTCAGAGGGGAGGATGATGTGGGAGCAGTACTTC. Its protein product is CASSPSEGRMMWEQYF.

In this sample, this clone turned up once. The V call is TRBV5-1, the J call TRBJ1-1, with D unclear. The V and J ends lost 1 base and 1 base respectively, with 14 bases between them. The CDR3 is 16 amino acids. Germline CDR1 SGHRS, CDR2 YFSETQ. The CDR3 DNA sequence: TGCGCCAGCAGCTTGTATCTCTCTCGGGGGAACACTGAAGCTTTCTTT. Translation: CASSLYLSRGNTEAFF.

As regards this clone: The same CDR3 can be traced to other DNA sequences in this sample. The chain uses TRBV5-1 and TRBJ2-1; 9 bases agree with TRBD2. CDR3 length: 16 residues. V lost 0 bases and J lost 4; bases outside the gene matches: 5. Germline CDR1 and CDR2: SGHRS and YFSETQ. Here the CDR3 DNA reads TGCGCCAGCAGCTTGGGGCTAGCGGGGCCTTACAATGAGCAGTTCTTC. This encodes CASSLGLAGPYNEQFF.

The rearrangement joins TRBV6-5 to TRBJ1-3; the D is unclear. The length of the CDR3 is 15 residues. Germline V gene data show CDR1 as MNHEY and CDR2 as SVGAGI. With 0 bases removed from V and 0 bases from J, the gap between germline ends came to 6 bases. This chain's CDR3 is CASSYSHSSGNTIYF. The DNA of the CDR3 is TGTGCCAGCAGTTACTCCCATAGCTCTGGAAACACCATATATTTT.

The sample holds one count of this clone. The gene calls are TRBV2 and TRBJ2-3, with a weak D call TRBD2 (6 bases). The CDR3 sequence is 14 residues long. Germline CDR1 is SNHLY and CDR2 is FYNNEI. Trimming removed 7 bases at V and 0 bases at J, with 11 bases between. The CDR3 region has the DNA TGTGCCAGCAAACGGGAGTCTAGCACAGATACGCAGTATTTT. Encoded protein: CASKRESSTDTQYF.

The genes are TRBV27 and TRBJ2-7, with 9 bases lining up with TRBD1. This CDR3 has 16 residues. With V trimmed by 5 bases and J by 5 bases, 13 bases remained unmatched. The V gene's germline CDR1 is MNHEY and CDR2 SMNVEV (reference sequence). The CDR3 sequence is CASSPGPGTGYHEQYF. The CDR3 nucleotides read TGTGCCAGCAGTCCCGGCCCCGGGACAGGGTACCACGAGCAGTACTTC.

The chain carries TRBV28 and TRBJ2-7; D is perhaps TRBD2 (6 bases). V lost 6 bases and J lost 1, with 10 bases in between. In germline, CDR1 is MDHEN, CDR2 SYDVKM. This CDR3 contains 13 residues. The CDR3 sequence: CASSLGLSYEQYF. The CDR3 DNA reads TGTGCCAGCAGCCTGGGACTTTCCTACGAGCAGTACTTC.

The chain carries TRBV30 and TRBJ2-1; D remains unclear. This CDR3 contains 15 residues. Trimming took 1 base from V and 4 from J, leaving 14 bases between them. The germline V gene has CDR1 GTSNPN and CDR2 SVGIG (reference sequence). The CDR3 DNA is TGTGCCTGGAGTGAAGCAGGCCTAAATTACAATGAGCAGTTCTTC. Its translation: CAWSEAGLNYNEQFF.